The 25 T cell receptor beta chains reported below all come from one sample, sequenced in a study of regulatory T cells in long-lasting Graves disease. Library construction for TCR beta used iRepertoire HTBI primers and Arm-PCR of CDR3 regions. TCRdb passed the multiplex PCR reads through MiXCR, listing each CDR3 protein once. The data show approximately 350,000 distinct CDR3 sequences, with 16% seen just once and 25% to 30% held by the top ten. This sample's time point: newly diagnosed GD, antithyroid drugs for less than 3 months. With RNA extracted from PBMCs as input, the TCR library was made. These data were also filed under a second study, of T cells in Graves' hyperthyroidism and ophthalmopathy.

This specimen consisted of peripheral blood mononuclear cells (PBMCs), obtained at new diagnosis, from a patient treated with antithyroid drugs. The receptors come from a middle-aged man with Graves disease.

The chain employs TRBV7-9 and TRBJ2-3, with a possible D match to TRBD1 (5 bases). Germline assignment: CDR1 SEHNR and CDR2 FQNEAQ (reference sequence). Trimming pared 11 bases from V and 2 bases from J, leaving 20 bases between. This CDR3 is 15 amino acids long. CDR3 DNA sequence: TGTGCCGGGGCCGTGGGTTTACGGTCCACAGATACGCAGTATTTT. Translated: CAGAVGLRSTDTQYF. Together with reference TRBV7-9 and TRBJ2-3, the CDR3 gives the full variable domain: DTGVSQNPRHKITKRGQNVTFRCDPISEHNRLYWYRQTLGQGPEFLTYFQNEAQLEKSRLLSDRFSAERPKGSFSTLEIQRTEQGDSAMYLCAGAVGLRSTDTQYFGPGTRLTVL.

This clonotype was seen ten or more times. CDR3 sequence: CASSYSLGEGNTEAFF. CDR3 in DNA: TGTGCCAGCAGTTACTCGTTGGGGGAAGGGAACACTGAAGCTTTCTTT. The rearrangement uses TRBV6-5 and TRBJ1-1; weak D call: TRBD1 (5 bases). V dropped 0 bases and J dropped 1 base, with 12 bases sitting between them. The CDR3 contains 16 residues. The germline gives CDR1 MNHEY, CDR2 SVGAGI.

To note about this clonotype: A much bigger clone sits one base away, suggesting this may be a read error. The J gene is TRBJ2-7, the V gene TRBV7-2, with TRBD1 matching 11 bases. Germline loops: CDR1 SGHTA, CDR2 FQGNSA. The CDR3 has 14 residues. Trimming at V came to 4 bases and at J to 3 bases, leaving 2 bases not matched to a gene. CDR3 residues: CASSWDRGDYEQYF. CDR3 DNA: TGTGCCAGCAGCTGGGACAGGGGGGACTACGAGCAGTACTTC.

A few counts support this clonotype. J is TRBJ2-2 and V is TRBV24-1, with TRBD2 identical over 7 bases. The length of the CDR3 is 11 residues. Unmatched junction bases numbered 3, after V lost 9 bases and J lost 9 bases. CDR1 is KGHDR and CDR2 is SFDVKD in the germline V gene. In DNA form, the CDR3 reads TGTGCCACCGGGAGGGATCGGGAGCTGTTTTTT. Encoded protein: CATGRDRELFF.

In this sample, this clonotype turned up a few times. No conserved phenylalanine or tryptophan ends this CDR3, so it is likely a read error. The chain couples TRBV5-1 to TRBJ1-1; D may be TRBD1 (5 bases). The CDR3 length is 17 residues. Trimming left V 2 bases short and J 6 bases short, with 23 bases between. From germline, CDR1 is SGHRS and CDR2 YFSETQ. CDR3 amino acids: CASSFNTPGPGRSEAFS. For the CDR3, the DNA is TGCGCCAGCAGCTTTAATACACCGGGGCCGGGGAGGTCTGAAGCTTTCTCT.

This clonotype was counted many times. This rearrangement joins TRBV7-9 to TRBJ2-5; D gene ambiguous. The V gene's germline CDR1 is SEHNR and CDR2 FQNEAQ (reference sequence). Trimming cost V 1 base and J 1 base, with 7 bases left between them. CDR3 length: 14 residues. CDR3 sequence: CASSLERFQETQYF. As DNA, the CDR3 is TGTGCCAGCAGCTTAGAAAGATTCCAAGAGACCCAGTACTTC.

The table lists this clonotype with a few counts. The V and J genes are TRBV7-2 and TRBJ2-2; no clear D gene. The CDR3 extends over 14 amino acids. The germline CDR1 and CDR2 sequences are SGHTA and FQGNSA. Trimming took 3 bases from V and 0 from J, leaving 5 bases between them. CDR3 loop: CASSFRSNTGELFF. CDR3 DNA sequence: TGTGCCAGCAGCTTTCGGTCGAACACCGGGGAGCTGTTTTTT.

The V call is TRBV14, the J call TRBJ1-6, with no clear D. The CDR3 is 13 amino acids. CDR1 SGHDN and CDR2 FVKESK come from the germline V gene. V was pared by 3 bases and J by 7 bases, with 7 bases between. The CDR3 protein is CASSQGGNSPLHF. DNA of the CDR3: TGTGCCAGCAGCCAGGGAGGAAATTCACCCCTCCACTTT.

The rearrangement links TRBV30 to TRBJ2-5; 7 nucleotides align to TRBD2. This CDR3 spans 14 amino acids. Looked up from germline, CDR1 is GTSNPN and CDR2 is SVGIG (reference sequence). With 4 bases clipped from V and 5 bases from J, the junction kept 10 bases outside the gene matches. The DNA of the CDR3 is TGTGCCTGGAAGGCGGCGGGGGTTGTGGAGACCCAGTACTTC. This sequence encodes CAWKAAGVVETQYF.

Remarks on this clonotype: A read error may produce the germline difference seen at one junction end. The chain uses TRBV7-9 and TRBJ2-3; D unclear. CDR1 and CDR2 from the germline V gene are SEHNR and FQNEAQ (reference sequence). This CDR3 is 13 amino acids long. CDR3 loop: CTSSLAGTDTQYF. The CDR3 DNA is TGTACCAGCAGCTTAGCTGGAACAGATACGCAGTATTTT.

As for this clonotype: A junction end diverges from the germline sequence, so it may reflect a read error. The CDR3 is CSASFRTRLFLTDEQSF. The CDR3 nucleotides are TGCAGTGCTAGTTTCAGGACAAGGCTTTTCCTCACCGATGAGCAGTCCTTC. The rearrangement joins TRBV20-1 to TRBJ2-1; perhaps TRBD1 as D (5 bases). The germline gives CDR1 DFQATT, CDR2 SNEGSKA (reference sequence). This CDR3 is built from 17 residues.

In its sample, this clonotype was seen a few times. The chain links TRBV4-1 to TRBJ1-1; a weak D match, TRBD1 (6 bases). The V and J ends lost 0 bases and 10 bases respectively, with 12 bases between them. Germline lookup yields CDR1 MGHRA and CDR2 YSYEKL. The CDR3 totals 13 residues. CDR3 sequence: CASSQDREGGAFF. CDR3 nucleotide sequence: TGCGCCAGCAGCCAAGACCGCGAGGGGGGAGCTTTCTTT.

This clonotype was seen repeatedly, ten times or more. V and J are TRBV5-1 and TRBJ2-1, with D possibly TRBD1 on 6 matching bases. Trimming shortened V by 7 bases and J by 2 bases, and 16 bases separated the two germline ends. Germline assignment: CDR1 SGHRS and CDR2 YFSETQ. CDR3 length: 15 residues. The CDR3 sequence is CASGGTPVAYNEQFF. CDR3 DNA: TGCGCCAGCGGGGGCACACCAGTAGCCTACAATGAGCAGTTCTTC.

The rearrangement links TRBV2 to TRBJ1-3, with D possibly TRBD1 on 5 matching bases. Per the germline V gene, CDR1 is SNHLY and CDR2 is FYNNEI. CDR3 length: 15 amino acids. The V end was cut by 5 bases, the J end by 2 bases, with 13 bases between. The CDR3 spells CASSLVAGPGNTIYF. The CDR3 nucleotides are TGTGCCAGCAGTTTAGTGGCAGGGCCTGGAAACACCATATATTTT.

This clonotype was seen more than once but under ten times. The chain uses TRBV29-1 and TRBJ2-4; 11 bases are shared with TRBD1. The CDR3 loop spans 17 amino acids. The germline CDR1 and CDR2 sequences are SQVTM and ANQGSEA. Germline trimming cut 1 base from V and 12 bases from J; bases unmatched to any gene: 17. The CDR3 nucleotides are TGCAGCGTTGAAGGGACAGGGGGCAGGGGGGCCTACAATGATCAGTACTTC. It yields the protein CSVEGTGGRGAYNDQYF.

This clonotype was seen many times. This rearrangement joins TRBV12-3 or TRBV12-4 to TRBJ2-5, with D maybe TRBD1 (6 bases). Trimming left V 3 bases short and J 5 bases short, with 13 bases between. The CDR3 covers 14 residues. CDR3 DNA sequence: TGTGCCAGCAGTTTCGATGGGGGCCTGGAGACCCAGTACTTC. Its translation: CASSFDGGLETQYF.

This clonotype was recorded many times. V usage is TRBV30 and J usage is TRBJ1-5; 7 bases are a match to TRBD1. The V gene's germline CDR1 is GTSNPN and CDR2 SVGIG (reference sequence). The CDR3 runs to 16 residues. V was clipped by 2 bases and J by 8 bases; unmatched bases: 15. CDR3 nucleotide sequence: TGTGCCTGGAGTATAAACCGCCGGGACAGCGGAAAGCCCCAGCATTTT. Translating gives CAWSINRRDSGKPQHF.

About this clonotype itself: A much more abundant neighbour one base away suggests this may be a read error. J is TRBJ1-1 and V is TRBV7-9; 8 nucleotides line up with TRBD1. V lost 5 bases, J lost 5 bases, and 7 bases stayed unmatched. This CDR3 has 14 amino acids. Per germline, CDR1 SEHNR and CDR2 FQNEAQ (reference sequence). The CDR3 is CASSRDRSATEAFF. CDR3 bases: TGTGCCAGCAGCCGGGACAGGTCCGCAACTGAAGCTTTCTTT.

This clonotype was seen ten or more times. This rearrangement joins TRBV5-1 to TRBJ2-7; either TRBD1 or TRBD2 may supply D (6 bases each). Germline V lookup: CDR1 SGHRS, CDR2 YFSETQ. The CDR3 is 14 amino acids. V was clipped by 4 bases and J by 7 bases, with 18 bases between them. The CDR3 DNA is TGCGCCAGCAGCCGGGGAGGACAGTGGGGAGAGCAGTACTTC. Its protein is CASSRGGQWGEQYF. The full variable domain, its missing parts supplied by reference TRBV5-1 and TRBJ2-7, is KAGVTQTPRYLIKTRGQQVTLSCSPISGHRSVSWYQQTPGQGLQFLFEYFSETQRNKGNFPGRFSGRQFSNSRSEMNVSTLELGDSALYLCASSRGGQWGEQYFGPGTRLTVT.

The chain carries TRBV28 and TRBJ1-2; 10 nucleotides line up with TRBD1. CDR3 length: 15 amino acids. In germline, CDR1 is MDHEN, CDR2 SYDVKM. After removal of 5 bases from V and 6 bases from J, the junction contained 9 bases not matched to a gene. Here the CDR3 reads CASSTPGQGSHGYTF. DNA for the CDR3: TGTGCCAGCAGTACCCCGGGACAGGGGTCGCATGGCTACACCTTC.

This clonotype was seen a handful of times. A far larger clone is a single base away, which makes a read error likely. The CDR3: CASSPSPWRHQYNEQSF. Written as DNA, the CDR3 is TGTGCCAGCAGCCCCTCTCCATGGCGGCATCAATACAATGAGCAGTCCTTC. The rearrangement links TRBV11-3 to TRBJ2-1; D is undetermined. The CDR3 is made up of 17 amino acids. The germline V gene has CDR1 SGHNT and CDR2 YENEEA.

This clonotype was picked up many times. The chain combines TRBV18 with TRBJ2-1; D is perhaps TRBD2 (7 bases). V lost 2 bases and J lost 8, with 10 bases in between. Germline assignment: CDR1 KGHSH and CDR2 LQKENI. The CDR3 loop spans 13 amino acids. In DNA, the CDR3 is TGTGCCAGCTCACCAAGAGGGGGGGATGAGCAGTTCTTC. This encodes CASSPRGGDEQFF. Combining the CDR3 with reference TRBV18 and TRBJ2-1 gives the whole variable domain NAGVMQNPRHLVRRRGQEARLRCSPMKGHSHVYWYRQLPEEGLKFMVYLQKENIIDESGMPKERFSAEFPKEGPSILRIQQVVRGDSAAYFCASSPRGGDEQFFGPGTRLTVL.

The sample holds many counts of this clonotype. CDR3 nucleotide sequence: TGTGCCAGCAGCGAATTCGGGACAGGGGGCGGTCAGCCCCAGCATTTT. It codes for CASSEFGTGGGQPQHF. The V and J genes are TRBV6-1 and TRBJ1-5; TRBD1 agrees at 12 bases. The CDR3 extends over 16 amino acids. J gave up 6 bases and V 6 bases, and 9 bases lay outside the gene matches. Germline-derived CDR1 and CDR2 are MNHNS and SASEGT.

The V gene is TRBV6-1, the J gene TRBJ2-7; TRBD2 is a possible D gene (6 bases). V shed 5 bases and J shed 9 bases, with 14 bases lying between them. CDR3 length: 12 residues. The germline gives CDR1 MNHNS, CDR2 SASEGT. CDR3 protein: CASSTPPGLQYF. DNA of the CDR3: TGTGCCAGCAGTACCCCTCCGGGACTGCAGTACTTC.

The chain is built from TRBV4-1 and TRBJ2-4, with 8 bases matching TRBD2. With 2 bases clipped from V and 1 base from J, the junction kept 10 bases outside the gene matches. Germline-derived CDR1 and CDR2 are MGHRA and YSYEKL. The CDR3 totals 18 residues. The DNA for the CDR3 is TGCGCCAGCAGCCAACTTTCGGGGGGGTTCGGGGCCAAAAACATTCAGTACTTC. Its translation: CASSQLSGGFGAKNIQYF.